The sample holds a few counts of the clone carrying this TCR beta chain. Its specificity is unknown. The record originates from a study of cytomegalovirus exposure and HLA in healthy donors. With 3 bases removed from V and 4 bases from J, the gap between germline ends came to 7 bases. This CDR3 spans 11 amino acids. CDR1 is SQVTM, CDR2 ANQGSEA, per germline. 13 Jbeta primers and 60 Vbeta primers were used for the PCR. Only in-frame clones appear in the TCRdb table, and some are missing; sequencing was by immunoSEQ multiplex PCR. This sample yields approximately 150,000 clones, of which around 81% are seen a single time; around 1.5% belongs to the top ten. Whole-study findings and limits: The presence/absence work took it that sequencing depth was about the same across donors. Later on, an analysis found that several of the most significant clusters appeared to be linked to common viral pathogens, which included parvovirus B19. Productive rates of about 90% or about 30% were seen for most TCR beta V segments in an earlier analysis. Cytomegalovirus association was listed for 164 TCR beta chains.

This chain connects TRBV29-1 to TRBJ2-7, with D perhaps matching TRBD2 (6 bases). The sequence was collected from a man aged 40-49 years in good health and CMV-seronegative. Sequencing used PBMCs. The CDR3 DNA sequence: TGCAGCGTTGAGGGGGGATACGAGCAGTACTTC. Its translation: CSVEGGYEQYF.